This T cell receptor (beta chain) originates from a study of beta chain features in type 1 diabetes. Study findings and constraints: Diminished insertions and augmented deletions at VDJ junctions characterized type 1 diabetes patients. Relative to healthy donors, patients appeared to have naive, central memory and Treg TCRB repertoires that were more similar.

Germline V CDR1 and CDR2: SGHTA, FQGNSA. Trimming took off 0 bases at V and 13 bases at J, with 10 bases between the two ends. The CDR3 sequence is 13 residues long. As regards this clone: The antigen is unknown.

The investigators reverse transcribed all of the isolated RNA, so they sequenced expressed TCRB transcripts. Profiling relied on immunoSEQ multiplex PCR, and the TCRdb table lists in-frame clones only, not all of them. Of under 400,000 clones listed, around a fifth are singletons. Blood was collected once per donor into heparin, averaging about 116 mL. In all sorted populations, purity surpassed 95%. The gene calls are TRBV7-2 and TRBJ1-6; tentatively, D is TRBD1 (5 bases). Sequences were obtained from naive CD4+ T cells from blood. The TCR comes from a young woman in good health. The CDR3 sequence is CASSLARDSPLHF. As DNA, the CDR3 is TGTGCCAGCAGCTTAGCCCGGGACTCGCCCCTCCACTTT.